A single sample is the source of the 23 T cell receptor beta chains below, sequenced in a study of neurological immune-mediated disorders. A single record per CDR3 protein comes from TCRdb applying MiXCR to the 5' RACE reads. This sample has 110,000 or so distinct CDR3 sequences, with around 3% found just once. Material for sequencing was PBMCs. Receptors originate from a woman aged 25 to 39 with multiple sclerosis.

The rearrangement links TRBV6-6 to TRBJ1-5; possibly TRBD1 for D (6 bases). CDR1 MNHNY and CDR2 SVGAGI come from the germline V gene (reference sequence). CDR3 length: 12 amino acids. V dropped 6 bases and J dropped 9 bases, with 12 bases sitting between them. The DNA for the CDR3 is TGTGCCAGCAGACTAGACAGGTCGCCCCAGCATTTT. Translating gives CASRLDRSPQHF.

This clonotype was recorded at least ten times. The chain couples TRBV20-1 to TRBJ1-4, with no clear D. V was trimmed by 5 bases and J by 0 bases, leaving 7 bases between them. Germline CDR1 and CDR2: DFQATT and SNEGSKA (reference sequence). The length of the CDR3 is 13 residues. In DNA form, the CDR3 reads TGCAGTGCTGCCCATGCAACTAATGAAAAACTGTTTTTT. Amino acids: CSAAHATNEKLFF.

This clonotype was found many times. CDR3 amino acids: CAISLTGAKNTEAFF. Here the CDR3 DNA reads TGTGCCATCAGTTTAACAGGGGCGAAGAACACTGAAGCTTTCTTT. The chain is built from TRBV10-3 and TRBJ1-1; TRBD1 agrees at 7 bases. The CDR3 is 15 amino acids. Looked up from germline, CDR1 is ENHRY and CDR2 is SYGVKD. The trim removed 5 bases at V and 1 base at J, leaving 7 bases unmatched.

The sample holds many counts of this clonotype. The CDR3 nucleotides read TGTGCCAGCAGCCAGCCCTTGAGGCCCAGCAATGAGCAGTTCTTC. This gives the protein CASSQPLRPSNEQFF. The V gene is TRBV3-1, the J gene TRBJ2-1; no clear D gene. This CDR3 is 15 amino acids long. CDR1 is LGHDT and CDR2 is YNNKEL in the germline V gene (reference sequence). V dropped 3 bases and J dropped 6 bases, with 15 bases sitting between them.

This clonotype appeared many times. The chain links TRBV20-1 to TRBJ2-7; 7 bases line up with TRBD1. The germline V gene encodes CDR1 DFQATT and CDR2 SNEGSKA (reference sequence). The CDR3 sequence is 14 residues long. Unmatched junction bases numbered 8, after V lost 3 bases and J lost 3 bases. This CDR3 is CSASRDSHNYEQYF. In nucleotides, the CDR3 is TGCAGTGCTAGTAGGGACAGCCATAACTACGAGCAGTACTTC.

This chain connects TRBV5-6 to TRBJ1-2, with no clear D. CDR3 length equals 13 residues. Trimming pared 4 bases from V and 8 bases from J, leaving 15 bases between. Germline V CDR1 and CDR2: SGHDT, YYEEEE. The CDR3 protein is CASSPTPDRGYTF. The DNA for the CDR3 is TGTGCCAGCAGCCCAACGCCCGATAGGGGCTACACCTTC.

This clonotype was seen repeatedly, ten times or more. This chain uses TRBV6-5 with TRBJ1-4, with a possible D match to TRBD1 (5 bases). The V end was cut by 6 bases, the J end by 7 bases, with 15 bases between. The germline V gene encodes CDR1 MNHEY and CDR2 SVGAGI. The CDR3 contains 14 residues. CDR3 residues: CASRPGTRGEKLFF. Written as DNA, the CDR3 is TGTGCCAGCAGACCCGGGACCCGGGGTGAAAAACTGTTTTTT.

This clonotype was seen ten or more times. This chain links TRBV5-1 with TRBJ2-1; 9 bases agree with TRBD2. Germline values: CDR1 SGHRS, CDR2 YFSETQ. This CDR3 contains 14 residues. V gave up 0 bases and J gave up 7 bases; unmatched junction bases: 2. The CDR3 region is CASSLGLAENEQFF. CDR3 coding DNA: TGCGCCAGCAGCTTGGGACTAGCGGAGAATGAGCAGTTCTTC.

This clonotype has ten or more counts. The chain has TRBV5-1 and TRBJ2-2; D is perhaps TRBD1 or TRBD2 (5 bases each). V was cut by 3 bases and J by 1 base, with 7 bases left in between. The CDR3 is made up of 14 amino acids. CDR1 is SGHRS and CDR2 is YFSETQ in the germline V gene. The CDR3 region is CASSWDGNTGELFF. CDR3 nucleotides: TGCGCCAGCAGCTGGGACGGGAACACCGGGGAGCTGTTTTTT.

The table lists this clonotype with many counts. The chain combines TRBV3-1 with TRBJ1-2, with D hard to call. Germline V CDR1 and CDR2: LGHDT, YNNKEL (reference sequence). The germline V and J ends were trimmed by 1 base and 8 bases, with 14 bases remaining between them. The CDR3 contains 14 residues. In DNA form, the CDR3 reads TGTGCCAGCAGCCAAGTACGAGGGCTGGGAGGCTACACCTTC. It specifies CASSQVRGLGGYTF. Based on the CDR3 plus reference TRBV3-1 and TRBJ1-2, the full variable domain is DTAVSQTPKYLVTQMGNDKSIKCEQNLGHDTMYWYKQDSKKFLKIMFSYNNKELIINETVPNRFSPKSPDKAHLNLHINSLELGDSAVYFCASSQVRGLGGYTFGSGTRLTVV.

This clonotype was recorded many times. The chain couples TRBV6-5 to TRBJ1-2, with 8 bases aligning to TRBD1. This CDR3 region has 14 residues. Germline trimming cut 4 bases from V and 5 bases from J; bases unmatched to any gene: 6. CDR1 is MNHEY and CDR2 is SVGAGI in the germline V gene. Written as DNA, the CDR3 is TGTGCCAGCAGTTCACACAGGGGGGATTATGGCTACACCTTC. Its translation is CASSSHRGDYGYTF.

The table lists this clonotype with many counts. The chain carries TRBV7-6 and TRBJ2-5; D may be TRBD1 or TRBD2 (6 bases each). The CDR3 loop spans 16 amino acids. Germline V gene data show CDR1 as SGHVS and CDR2 as FNYEAQ. Trimming took 2 bases from V and 5 from J, leaving 18 bases between them. CDR3 bases: TGTGCCAGCAGCTTAAGGGGCCGGGGGCTCAAGGAGACCCAGTACTTC. Translating it yields CASSLRGRGLKETQYF.

This clonotype was detected only a few times. A much more abundant neighbour one base away suggests this may be a read error. The chain's CDR3 is CASSPTGSWSYTF. The CDR3 DNA reads TGTGCCAGCAGCCCCACCGGGAGCTGGTCCTACACCTTC. V and J are TRBV6-5 and TRBJ1-2; unclear D gene. V lost 6 bases to trimming and J lost 10 bases, with 18 bases between them. The germline V gene has CDR1 MNHEY and CDR2 SVGAGI. This CDR3 spans 13 amino acids.

Ten or more counts support this clonotype. The CDR3 sequence is CAWIRLNTEAFF. CDR3 coding DNA: TGTGCCTGGATCAGGTTGAACACTGAAGCTTTCTTT. The rearrangement links TRBV30 to TRBJ1-1; D call uncertain. V shed 4 bases and J shed 0 bases, with 6 bases lying between them. The length of the CDR3 is 12 residues. CDR1 is GTSNPN, CDR2 SVGIG, per germline (reference sequence).

This clonotype came up many times. The V and J genes are TRBV10-3 and TRBJ2-3; 7 nucleotides agree with TRBD2. The CDR3 runs 16 residues. J was trimmed by 1 base and V by 5 bases; bases with no gene match: 9. CDR1 is ENHRY and CDR2 is SYGVKD in the germline V gene. The DNA for the CDR3 is TGTGCCATCAGTTCCACCCTAGCGGAGGGCACAGATACGCAGTATTTT. Protein sequence: CAISSTLAEGTDTQYF.

There are many counts of this clonotype. V and J are TRBV10-3 and TRBJ2-7; D is perhaps TRBD1 or TRBD2 (5 bases each). From germline, CDR1 is ENHRY and CDR2 SYGVKD. The V end was cut by 8 bases, the J end by 7 bases, with 12 bases between. The CDR3 totals 11 residues. The CDR3 coding sequence is TGTGCCATCGGGACGGATTGGGAGCAGTACTTC. Translating gives CAIGTDWEQYF.

This clonotype was seen a handful of times. This chain connects TRBV20-1 to TRBJ1-5, with 10 positions matching TRBD1. Trimming took 6 bases from V and 5 from J; bases not matched to a gene: 7. The CDR3 runs 14 residues. Germline CDR1 and CDR2: DFQATT and SNEGSKA (reference sequence). The CDR3 DNA is TGCAGTGCGTCCCGGGACAGGGGCTATCAGCCCCAGCATTTT. Protein: CSASRDRGYQPQHF.

Many counts were recorded for this clonotype. This chain joins TRBV5-1 and TRBJ1-1; D gene uncertain. Deletions cut 2 bases from V and 3 bases from J, with 23 bases between. Germline CDR1 and CDR2: SGHRS and YFSETQ. This CDR3 comprises 18 residues. CDR3 nucleotide sequence: TGCGCCAGCAGCTTAGCTACCTTAGACCGGGCCCATTACACTGAAGCTTTCTTT. This translates into CASSLATLDRAHYTEAFF. Based on the CDR3 plus reference TRBV5-1 and TRBJ1-1, the full variable domain is KAGVTQTPRYLIKTRGQQVTLSCSPISGHRSVSWYQQTPGQGLQFLFEYFSETQRNKGNFPGRFSGRQFSNSRSEMNVSTLELGDSALYLCASSLATLDRAHYTEAFFGQGTRLTVV.

The sample holds many counts of this clonotype. The chain couples TRBV10-1 to TRBJ2-1; 10 bases agree with TRBD2. The CDR3 sequence is 18 residues long. CDR1 WNHNN and CDR2 SYGVQD come from the germline V gene (reference sequence). Germline trimming cut 3 bases from V and 9 bases from J; bases unmatched to any gene: 17. Here the CDR3 DNA reads TGCGCCAGCAGTGAATTCCCTAGCGGGAGCGGTTTGTACGCTGAGCAGTTCTTC. This codes for CASSEFPSGSGLYAEQFF.

This clonotype was recorded many times. This chain connects TRBV5-1 to TRBJ1-1; maybe TRBD1 (6 bases). Germline V gene lookup returns CDR1 SGHRS and CDR2 YFSETQ. The CDR3 is 16 residues long. The germline V and J ends were trimmed by 0 bases and 2 bases, with 14 bases remaining between them. Here the CDR3 DNA reads TGCGCCAGCAGCTTGGGATCGCAGGGGATAAACACTGAAGCTTTCTTT. Translating it yields CASSLGSQGINTEAFF.

This clonotype occurred many times. The chain recombines TRBV12-3 or TRBV12-4 with TRBJ2-1; 10 bases fit TRBD2. The CDR3 covers 16 residues. J lost 4 bases, V lost 3 bases, and 6 bases had no gene match. The CDR3 DNA reads TGTGCCAGCAGTTTGGAACTAGCGGGATCGTACAATGAGCAGTTCTTC. Its translation is CASSLELAGSYNEQFF.

This clonotype was seen many times. This rearrangement joins TRBV7-9 to TRBJ2-2; D gene ambiguous. CDR1 and CDR2 (germline): SEHNR, FQNEAQ (reference sequence). V shed 4 bases and J shed 3 bases, with 12 bases lying between them. This CDR3 contains 15 residues. The CDR3 reads CASSSGFPDTGELFF. The CDR3 nucleotides read TGTGCCAGCAGCTCCGGTTTCCCGGACACCGGGGAGCTGTTTTTT.

This clonotype was counted ten times or more. This chain uses TRBV6-5 with TRBJ2-7, with D perhaps assigned TRBD1 or TRBD2 (5 bases each). The V end lost 3 bases, the J end lost 5 bases, and 14 bases lay between the germline ends. The CDR3 consists of 14 residues. Germline V gene lookup returns CDR1 MNHEY and CDR2 SVGAGI. The DNA of the CDR3 is TGTGCCAGCAGTTATACGGGACCCTCGAACGAGCAGTACTTC. Protein: CASSYTGPSNEQYF.